Many counts were recorded for the clone carrying this TCR beta chain. The researchers obtained blood RNA from unsorted whole blood and also extracted germline DNA. The source of the sample is a study of tumor-infiltrating lymphocytes in primary liver carcinoma. Across the whole study: Stage T1-T3 N0M0 and a size of roughly 4.2 to 10 cm characterized the tumors.

V was clipped by 0 bases and J by 4 bases; unmatched bases: 12. This CDR3 contains 17 residues. Germline CDR1 is SQVTM and CDR2 is ANQGSEA. Starting material of 500 ng total RNA yielded TCR beta cDNA via a constant-region primer. Slightly modified ARM-PCR, run as three nested multiplex PCR rounds, produced the TCR beta libraries. The opening two PCR rounds, roughly 11 cycles each, paired TRBV1-TRBV30 forward primers with a C-beta reverse primer. TCRdb redid the calling of the multiplex PCR reads with MiXCR, one entry per CDR3 protein. The data hold 300,000 to 400,000 distinct CDR3 sequences, with 65% observed a single time.

The chain is built from TRBV29-1 and TRBJ2-3; 8 nucleotides line up with TRBD1. The sample taken for sequencing was peripheral blood. The source of this sequence is a man aged 35-49 years with primary liver carcinoma and hepatitis B virus infection. The CDR3 protein is CSVEDPGGTGPPDTQYF. CDR3 sequence (DNA): TGCAGCGTTGAAGATCCGGGCGGGACAGGTCCCCCAGATACGCAGTATTTT.